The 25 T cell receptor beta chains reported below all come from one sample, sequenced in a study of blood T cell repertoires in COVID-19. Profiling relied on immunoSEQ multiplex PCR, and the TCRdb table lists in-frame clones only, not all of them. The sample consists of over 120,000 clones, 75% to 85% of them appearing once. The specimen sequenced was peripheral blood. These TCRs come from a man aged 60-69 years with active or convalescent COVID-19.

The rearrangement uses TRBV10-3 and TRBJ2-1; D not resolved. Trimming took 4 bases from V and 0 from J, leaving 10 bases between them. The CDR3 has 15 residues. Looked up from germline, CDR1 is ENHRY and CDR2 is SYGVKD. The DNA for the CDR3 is TGTGCCATCAGTGGGGCCCAGAGCTCCTACAATGAGCAGTTCTTC. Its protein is CAISGAQSSYNEQFF.

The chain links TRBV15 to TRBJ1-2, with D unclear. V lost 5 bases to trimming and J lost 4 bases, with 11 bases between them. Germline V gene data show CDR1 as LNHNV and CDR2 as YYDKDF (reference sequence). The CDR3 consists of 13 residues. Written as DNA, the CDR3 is TGTGCCACCAGCTCGTCGGGAGCCTATGGCTACACCTTC. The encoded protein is CATSSSGAYGYTF.

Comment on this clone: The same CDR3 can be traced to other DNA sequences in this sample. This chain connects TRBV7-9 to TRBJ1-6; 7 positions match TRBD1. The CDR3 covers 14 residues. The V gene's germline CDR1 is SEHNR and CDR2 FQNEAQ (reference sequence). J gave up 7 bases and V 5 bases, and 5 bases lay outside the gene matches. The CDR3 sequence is CASSPGQSNSPLHF. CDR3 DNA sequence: TGTGCCAGCAGCCCGGGACAGTCGAATTCACCCCTCCACTTT.

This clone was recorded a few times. The CDR3: CASSPGTGGGYTF. The CDR3 coding sequence is TGTGCCAGCTCACCAGGGACAGGGGGCGGCTACACCTTC. The chain has TRBV18 and TRBJ1-2; 12 positions match TRBD1. The CDR3 extends over 13 amino acids. The J segment lost 8 bases and the V segment lost 2 bases, leaving 0 bases of the junction unmatched. Germline loops: CDR1 KGHSH, CDR2 LQKENI.

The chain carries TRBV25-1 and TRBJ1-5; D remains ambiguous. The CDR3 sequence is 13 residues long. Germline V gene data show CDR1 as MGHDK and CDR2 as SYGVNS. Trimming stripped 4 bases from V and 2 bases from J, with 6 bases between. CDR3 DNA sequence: TGTGCCAGCAGTGGGCAGGGCAATCAGCCCCAGCATTTT. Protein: CASSGQGNQPQHF.

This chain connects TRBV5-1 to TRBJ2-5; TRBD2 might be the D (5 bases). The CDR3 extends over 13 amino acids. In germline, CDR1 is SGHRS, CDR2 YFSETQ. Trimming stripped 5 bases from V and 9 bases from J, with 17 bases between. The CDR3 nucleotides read TGCGCCAGCAGAGTGACGGAGCTCGGGGCCCAGTACTTC. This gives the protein CASRVTELGAQYF.

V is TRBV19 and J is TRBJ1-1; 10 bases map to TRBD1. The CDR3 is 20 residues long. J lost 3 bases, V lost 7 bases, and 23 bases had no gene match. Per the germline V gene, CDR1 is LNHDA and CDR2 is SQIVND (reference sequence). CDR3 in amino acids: CASTPPGQGIIALKHTEAFF. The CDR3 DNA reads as TGTGCCAGTACCCCCCCGGGACAGGGGATAATCGCCCTTAAACACACTGAAGCTTTCTTT.

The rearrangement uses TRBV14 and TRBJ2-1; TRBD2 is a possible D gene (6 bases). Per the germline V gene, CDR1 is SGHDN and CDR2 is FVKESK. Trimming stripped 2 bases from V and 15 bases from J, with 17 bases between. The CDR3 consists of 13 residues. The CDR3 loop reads CASSQNTRWRAFF. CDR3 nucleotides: TGTGCCAGCAGCCAAAACACTCGATGGAGGGCGTTCTTC.

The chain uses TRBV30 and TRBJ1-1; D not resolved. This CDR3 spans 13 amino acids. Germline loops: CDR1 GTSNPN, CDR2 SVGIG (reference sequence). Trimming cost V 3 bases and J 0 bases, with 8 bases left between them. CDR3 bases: TGTGCCTGGAGACCAGAACTGAACACTGAAGCTTTCTTT. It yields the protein CAWRPELNTEAFF.

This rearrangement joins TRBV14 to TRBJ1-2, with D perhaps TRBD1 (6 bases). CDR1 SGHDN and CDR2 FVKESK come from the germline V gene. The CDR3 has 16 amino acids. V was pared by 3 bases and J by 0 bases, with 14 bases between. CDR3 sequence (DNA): TGTGCCAGCAGCCAGGATGGGACACGAGCTAACTATGGCTACACCTTC. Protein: CASSQDGTRANYGYTF.

The CDR3 reads CASSFGGNTEAFF. The DNA of the CDR3 is TGTGCCAGCTCCTTCGGAGGGAACACTGAAGCTTTCTTT. This chain connects TRBV18 to TRBJ1-1, with D unresolved. The CDR3 is 13 residues long. The germline V gene encodes CDR1 KGHSH and CDR2 LQKENI. Trimming took off 6 bases at V and 1 base at J, with 9 bases between the two ends.

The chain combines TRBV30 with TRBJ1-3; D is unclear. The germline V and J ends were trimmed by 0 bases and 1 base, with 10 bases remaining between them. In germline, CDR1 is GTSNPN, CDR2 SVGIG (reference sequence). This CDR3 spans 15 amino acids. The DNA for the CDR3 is TGTGCCTGGAGTGTACTGAGGGTTTCTGGAAACACCATATATTTT. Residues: CAWSVLRVSGNTIYF.

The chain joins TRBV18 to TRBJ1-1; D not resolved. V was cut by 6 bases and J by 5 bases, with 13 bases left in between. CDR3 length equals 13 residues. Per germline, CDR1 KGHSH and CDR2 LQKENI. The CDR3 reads CASSSGPGTEAFF. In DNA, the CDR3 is TGTGCCAGCTCGTCCGGCCCGGGGACTGAAGCTTTCTTT.

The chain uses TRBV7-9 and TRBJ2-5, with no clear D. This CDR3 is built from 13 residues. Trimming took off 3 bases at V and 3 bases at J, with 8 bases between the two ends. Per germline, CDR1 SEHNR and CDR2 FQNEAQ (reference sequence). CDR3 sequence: CASSLGAKETQYF. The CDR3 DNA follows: TGTGCCAGCAGCTTGGGCGCCAAAGAGACCCAGTACTTC.

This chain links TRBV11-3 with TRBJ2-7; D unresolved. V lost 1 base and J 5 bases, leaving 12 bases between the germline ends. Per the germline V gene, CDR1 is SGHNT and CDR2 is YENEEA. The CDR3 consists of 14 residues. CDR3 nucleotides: TGTGCCAGCAGCTTAGGTGGAGTCCCCCACGAGCAGTACGTC. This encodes CASSLGGVPHEQYV.

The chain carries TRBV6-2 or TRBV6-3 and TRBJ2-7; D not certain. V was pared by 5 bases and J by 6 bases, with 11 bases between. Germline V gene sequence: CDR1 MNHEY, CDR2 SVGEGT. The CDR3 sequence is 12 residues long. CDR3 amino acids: CASSPYPGEQYF. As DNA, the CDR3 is TGTGCCAGCAGTCCCTACCCTGGCGAGCAGTACTTC.

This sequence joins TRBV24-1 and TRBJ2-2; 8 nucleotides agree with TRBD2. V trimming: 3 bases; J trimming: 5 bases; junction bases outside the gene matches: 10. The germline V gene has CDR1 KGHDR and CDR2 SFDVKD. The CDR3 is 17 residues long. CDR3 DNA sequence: TGTGCCACCAGTGATCCCACCCGAAGCGGGAGAACCGGGGAGCTGTTTTTT. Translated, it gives CATSDPTRSGRTGELFF.

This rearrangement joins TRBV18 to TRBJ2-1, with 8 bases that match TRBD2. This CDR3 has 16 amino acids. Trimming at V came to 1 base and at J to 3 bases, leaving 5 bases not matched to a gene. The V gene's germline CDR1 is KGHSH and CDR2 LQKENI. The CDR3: CASSPLSGTIYNEQFF. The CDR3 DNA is TGTGCCAGCTCACCACTTAGCGGGACCATCTACAATGAGCAGTTCTTC.

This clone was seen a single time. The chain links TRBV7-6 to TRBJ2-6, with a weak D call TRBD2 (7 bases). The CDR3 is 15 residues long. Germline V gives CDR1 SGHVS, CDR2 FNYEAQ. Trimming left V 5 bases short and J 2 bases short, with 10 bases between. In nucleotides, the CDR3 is TGTGCCAGCAGCCTAGGGGGGGCTGGGGCCAACGTCCTGACTTTC. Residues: CASSLGGAGANVLTF.

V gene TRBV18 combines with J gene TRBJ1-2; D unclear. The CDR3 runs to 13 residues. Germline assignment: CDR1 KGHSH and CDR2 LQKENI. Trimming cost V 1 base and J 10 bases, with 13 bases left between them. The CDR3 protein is CASSPRERVPYTF. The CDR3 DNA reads TGTGCCAGCTCACCACGAGAAAGAGTTCCCTACACCTTC. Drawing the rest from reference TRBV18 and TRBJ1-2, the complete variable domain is NAGVMQNPRHLVRRRGQEARLRCSPMKGHSHVYWYRQLPEEGLKFMVYLQKENIIDESGMPKERFSAEFPKEGPSILRIQQVVRGDSAAYFCASSPRERVPYTFGSGTRLTVV.

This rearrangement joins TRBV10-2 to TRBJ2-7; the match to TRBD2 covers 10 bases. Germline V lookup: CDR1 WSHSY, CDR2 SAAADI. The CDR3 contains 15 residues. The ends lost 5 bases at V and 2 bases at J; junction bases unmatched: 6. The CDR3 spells CASSPSGSLAYEQYV. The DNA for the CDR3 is TGCGCCAGCAGTCCTAGCGGGAGTTTGGCCTACGAGCAGTACGTC.

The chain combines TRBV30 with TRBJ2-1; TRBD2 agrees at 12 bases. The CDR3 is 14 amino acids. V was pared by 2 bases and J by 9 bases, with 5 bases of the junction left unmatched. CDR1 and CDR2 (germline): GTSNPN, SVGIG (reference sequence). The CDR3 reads CAWSLAGGPREQFF. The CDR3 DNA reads TGTGCCTGGAGTCTAGCGGGAGGGCCTCGTGAGCAGTTCTTC.

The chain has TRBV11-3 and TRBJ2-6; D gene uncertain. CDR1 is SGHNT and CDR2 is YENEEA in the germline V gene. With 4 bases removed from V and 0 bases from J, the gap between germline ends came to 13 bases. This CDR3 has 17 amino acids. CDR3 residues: CASSSLVRSSGANVLTF. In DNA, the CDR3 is TGTGCCAGCAGCTCCCTAGTGCGGAGCTCTGGGGCCAACGTCCTGACTTTC. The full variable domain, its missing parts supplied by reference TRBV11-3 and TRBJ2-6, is EAGVVQSPRYKIIEKKQPVAFWCNPISGHNTLYWYLQNLGQGPELLIRYENEEAVDDSQLPKDRFSAERLKGVDSTLKIQPAELGDSAVYLCASSSLVRSSGANVLTFGAGSRLTVL.

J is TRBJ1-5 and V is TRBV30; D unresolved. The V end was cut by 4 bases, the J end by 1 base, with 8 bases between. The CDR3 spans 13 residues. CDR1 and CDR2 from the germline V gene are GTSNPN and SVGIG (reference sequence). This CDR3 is CAWNDGSNQPQHF. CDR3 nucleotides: TGTGCCTGGAACGACGGGAGCAATCAGCCCCAGCATTTT.

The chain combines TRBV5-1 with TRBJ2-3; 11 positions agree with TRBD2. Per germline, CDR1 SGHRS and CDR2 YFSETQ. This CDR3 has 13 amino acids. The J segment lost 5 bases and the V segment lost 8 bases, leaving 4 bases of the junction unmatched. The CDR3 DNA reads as TGCGCCAGTAGCGGGGGGGCCAGAGATACGCAGTATTTT. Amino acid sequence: CASSGGARDTQYF.